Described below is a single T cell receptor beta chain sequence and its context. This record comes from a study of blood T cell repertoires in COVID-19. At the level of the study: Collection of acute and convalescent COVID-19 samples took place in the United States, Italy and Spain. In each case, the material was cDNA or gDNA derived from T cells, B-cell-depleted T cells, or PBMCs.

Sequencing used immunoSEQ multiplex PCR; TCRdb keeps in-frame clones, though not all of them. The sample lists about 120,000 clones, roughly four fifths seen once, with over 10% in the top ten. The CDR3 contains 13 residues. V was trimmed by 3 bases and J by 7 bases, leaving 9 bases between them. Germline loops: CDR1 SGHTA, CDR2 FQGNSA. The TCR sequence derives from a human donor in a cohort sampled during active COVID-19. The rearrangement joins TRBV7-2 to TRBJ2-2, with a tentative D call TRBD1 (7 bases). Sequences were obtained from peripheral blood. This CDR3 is CASSFRGDGELFF. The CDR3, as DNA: TGTGCCAGCAGCTTCAGGGGGGACGGGGAGCTGTTTTTT.